The clone carrying this T cell receptor (beta chain) occurred many times. The time point: newly diagnosed GD, antithyroid drugs for less than 3 months. Extracted RNA from PBMCs served as the source of the TCR library. For TCR beta, libraries came from iRepertoire HTBI primers and Arm-PCR of CDR3 regions. TCRdb ran MiXCR on the multiplex PCR reads and lists one entry per CDR3 protein. There are 370,000 or so distinct CDR3 sequences in the sample; about a sixth occur only once, and around 21% lies in the top ten. The data were obtained in a study of regulatory T cells in long-lasting Graves disease. The CDR3 length is 11 residues. Looked up from germline, CDR1 is SGHAT and CDR2 is FQNNGV. Trimming cost V 2 bases and J 4 bases, with 3 bases left between them. This sample also belongs to another study, concerning T cells in Graves' hyperthyroidism and ophthalmopathy. From that report: TCR CDR3 underwent first-round RT-PCR with the HTBI primer set.

The gene calls are TRBV11-2 and TRBJ2-7, with unresolved D. This clonotype was sampled from a woman under 30 with Graves disease. Sequencing was performed on peripheral blood mononuclear cells (PBMCs), taken at new diagnosis, from a patient treated with antithyroid drugs. As DNA, the CDR3 is TGTGCCAGCAGCTTACATTACGAGCAGTACTTC. Translated, it gives CASSLHYEQYF.